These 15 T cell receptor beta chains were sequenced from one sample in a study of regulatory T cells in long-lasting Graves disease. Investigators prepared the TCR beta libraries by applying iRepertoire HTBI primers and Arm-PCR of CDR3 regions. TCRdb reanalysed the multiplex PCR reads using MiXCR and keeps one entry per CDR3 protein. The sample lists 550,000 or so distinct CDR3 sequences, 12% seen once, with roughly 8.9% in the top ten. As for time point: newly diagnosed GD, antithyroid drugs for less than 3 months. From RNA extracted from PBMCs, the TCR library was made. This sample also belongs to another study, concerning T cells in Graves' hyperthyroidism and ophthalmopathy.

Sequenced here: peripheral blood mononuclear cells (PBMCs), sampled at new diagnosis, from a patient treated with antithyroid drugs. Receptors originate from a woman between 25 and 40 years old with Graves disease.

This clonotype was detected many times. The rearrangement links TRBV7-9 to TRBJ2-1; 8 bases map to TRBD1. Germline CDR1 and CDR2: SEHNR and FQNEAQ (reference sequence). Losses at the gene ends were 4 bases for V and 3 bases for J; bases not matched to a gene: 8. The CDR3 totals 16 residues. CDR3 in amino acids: CASSYDRGFFYNEQFF. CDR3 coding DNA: TGTGCCAGCAGCTACGACAGGGGATTCTTCTACAATGAGCAGTTCTTC.

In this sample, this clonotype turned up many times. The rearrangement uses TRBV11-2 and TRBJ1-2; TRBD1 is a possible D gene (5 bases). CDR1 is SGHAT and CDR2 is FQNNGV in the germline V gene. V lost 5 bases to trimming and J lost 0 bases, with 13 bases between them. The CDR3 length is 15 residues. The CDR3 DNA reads TGTGCCAGCAGCGCGGGACCCCGAGCTAACTATGGCTACACCTTC. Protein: CASSAGPRANYGYTF. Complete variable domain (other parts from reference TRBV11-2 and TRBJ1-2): EAGVAQSPRYKIIEKRQSVAFWCNPISGHATLYWYQQILGQGPKLLIQFQNNGVVDDSQLPKDRFSAERLKGVDSTLKIQPAKLEDSAVYLCASSAGPRANYGYTFGSGTRLTVV.

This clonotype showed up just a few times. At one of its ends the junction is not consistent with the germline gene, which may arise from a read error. This CDR3 is CASSEDRGGYVGF. CDR3 sequence (DNA): TGTGCCAGCAGCGAAGATAGGGGGGGCTACGTAGGGTTC. V and J are TRBV3-1 and TRBJ2-7; D is perhaps TRBD2 (7 bases). CDR1 LGHDT and CDR2 YNNKEL come from the germline V gene (reference sequence). The CDR3 extends over 13 amino acids.

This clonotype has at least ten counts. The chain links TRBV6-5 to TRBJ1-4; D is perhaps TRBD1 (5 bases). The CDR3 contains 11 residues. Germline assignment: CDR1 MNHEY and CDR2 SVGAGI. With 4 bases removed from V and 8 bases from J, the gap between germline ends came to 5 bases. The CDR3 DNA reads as TGTGCCAGCAGTTGGGGCGAAAAACTGTTTTTT. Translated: CASSWGEKLFF.

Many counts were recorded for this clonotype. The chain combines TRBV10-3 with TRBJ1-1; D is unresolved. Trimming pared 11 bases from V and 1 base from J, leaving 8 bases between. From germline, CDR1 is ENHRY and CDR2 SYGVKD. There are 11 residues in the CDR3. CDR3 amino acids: CAARGNTEAFF. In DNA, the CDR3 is TGTGCCGCCCGGGGGAACACTGAAGCTTTCTTT.

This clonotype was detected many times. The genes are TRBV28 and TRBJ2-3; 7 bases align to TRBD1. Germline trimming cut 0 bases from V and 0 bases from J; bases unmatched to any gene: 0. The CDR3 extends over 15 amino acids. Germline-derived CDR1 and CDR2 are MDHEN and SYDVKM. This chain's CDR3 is CASSLWTGSTDTQYF. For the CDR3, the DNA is TGTGCCAGCAGTTTATGGACAGGGAGCACAGATACGCAGTATTTT.

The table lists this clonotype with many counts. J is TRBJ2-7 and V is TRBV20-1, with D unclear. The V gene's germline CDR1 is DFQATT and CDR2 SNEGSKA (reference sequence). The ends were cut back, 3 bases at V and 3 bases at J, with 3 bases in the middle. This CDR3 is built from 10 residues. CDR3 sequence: CSASFYEQYF. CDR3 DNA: TGCAGTGCTAGTTTCTACGAGCAGTACTTC.

CDR3 region: CATRMKDSGNTIYF. CDR3 coding DNA: TGTGCCACTCGGATGAAAGACTCTGGAAACACCATATATTTT. The chain carries TRBV19 and TRBJ1-3; D is unresolved. The length of the CDR3 is 14 residues. V dropped 10 bases and J dropped 0 bases, with 13 bases sitting between them. Germline CDR1 is LNHDA and CDR2 is SQIVND (reference sequence). Full variable domain (remainder filled in from reference TRBV19 and TRBJ1-3): DGGITQSPKYLFRKEGQNVTLSCEQNLNHDAMYWYRQDPGQGLRLIYYSQIVNDFQKGDIAEGYSVSREKKESFPLTVTSAQKNPTAFYLCATRMKDSGNTIYFGEGSWLTVV.

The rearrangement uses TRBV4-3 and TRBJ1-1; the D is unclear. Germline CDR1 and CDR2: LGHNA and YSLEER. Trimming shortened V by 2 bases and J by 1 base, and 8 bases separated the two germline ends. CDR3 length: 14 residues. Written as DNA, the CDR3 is TGCGCCAGCAGCCAATCGGACGGGAACACTGAAGCTTTCTTT. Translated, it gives CASSQSDGNTEAFF.

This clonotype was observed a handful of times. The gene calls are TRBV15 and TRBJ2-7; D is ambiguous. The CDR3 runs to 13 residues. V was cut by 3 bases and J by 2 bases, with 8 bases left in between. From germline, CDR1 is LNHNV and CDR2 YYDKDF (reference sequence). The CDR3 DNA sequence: TGTGCCACCAGCAGGATACCTACCTACGAGCAGTACTTC. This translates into CATSRIPTYEQYF.

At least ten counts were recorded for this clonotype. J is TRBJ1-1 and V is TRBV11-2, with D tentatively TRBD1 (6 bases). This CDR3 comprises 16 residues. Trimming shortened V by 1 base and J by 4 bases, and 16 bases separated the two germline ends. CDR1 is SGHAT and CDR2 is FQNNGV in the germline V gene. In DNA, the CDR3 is TGTGCCAGCAGCTTAGCGGCGCCAGGGGCAGGCACTGAAGCTTTCTTT. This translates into CASSLAAPGAGTEAFF.

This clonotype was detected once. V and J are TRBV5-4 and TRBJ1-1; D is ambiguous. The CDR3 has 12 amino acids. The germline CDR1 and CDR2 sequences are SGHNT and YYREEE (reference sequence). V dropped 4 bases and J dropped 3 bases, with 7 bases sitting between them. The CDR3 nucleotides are TGTGCCAGCAGCCGGGATCACACTGAAGCTTTCTTT. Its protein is CASSRDHTEAFF.

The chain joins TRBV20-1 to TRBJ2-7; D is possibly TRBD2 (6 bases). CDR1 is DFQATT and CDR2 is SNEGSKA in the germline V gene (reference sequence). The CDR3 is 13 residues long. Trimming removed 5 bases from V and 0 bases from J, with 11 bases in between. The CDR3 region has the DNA TGCAGTGCTGTTACTAGCAGCTCCTACGAGCAGTACTTC. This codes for CSAVTSSSYEQYF.

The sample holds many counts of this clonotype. The CDR3 here is CASSLWGADEKLFF. CDR3 nucleotide sequence: TGTGCCAGCAGTTTATGGGGGGCAGATGAAAAACTGTTTTTT. This chain uses TRBV27 with TRBJ1-4, with D tentatively TRBD1 (6 bases). Germline V CDR1 and CDR2: MNHEY, SMNVEV (reference sequence). V was pared by 1 base and J by 6 bases, with 9 bases between. The CDR3 covers 14 residues. Based on the CDR3 plus reference TRBV27 and TRBJ1-4, the full variable domain is EAQVTQNPRYLITVTGKKLTVTCSQNMNHEYMSWYRQDPGLGLRQIYYSMNVEVTDKGDVPEGYKVSRKEKRNFPLILESPSPNQTSLYFCASSLWGADEKLFFGSGTQLSVL.

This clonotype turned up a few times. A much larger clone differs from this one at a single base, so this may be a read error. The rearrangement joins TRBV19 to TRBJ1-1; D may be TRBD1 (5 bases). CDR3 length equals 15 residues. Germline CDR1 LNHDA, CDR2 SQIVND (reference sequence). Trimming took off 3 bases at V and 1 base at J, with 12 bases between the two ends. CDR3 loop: CASSIGGDSNTEAFF. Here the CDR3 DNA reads TGTGCCAGTAGTATTGGAGGGGACTCGAACACTGAAGCTTTCTTT.